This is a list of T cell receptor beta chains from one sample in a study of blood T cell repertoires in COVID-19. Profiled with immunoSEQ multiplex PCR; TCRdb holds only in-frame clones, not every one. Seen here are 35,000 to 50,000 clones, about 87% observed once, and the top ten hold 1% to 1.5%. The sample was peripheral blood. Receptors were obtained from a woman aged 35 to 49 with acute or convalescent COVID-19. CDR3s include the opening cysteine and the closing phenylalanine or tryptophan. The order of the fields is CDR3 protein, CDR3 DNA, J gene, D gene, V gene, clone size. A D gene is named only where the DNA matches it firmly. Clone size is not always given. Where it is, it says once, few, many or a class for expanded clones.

CASSFPLMGADYGYTF,TGTGCCAGCAGTTTCCCTCTCATGGGGGCGGACTATGGCTACACCTTC,TRBJ1-2,-,TRBV28,once
CASSQGGSGSDTDTQYF,TGCGCCAGCAGCCAAGGGGGTAGCGGGAGCGACACAGATACGCAGTATTTT,TRBJ2-3,TRBD2,TRBV4-1,-
CASSFGTGLNSPLHF,TGTGCCAGCAGCTTCGGTACAGGGCTAAATTCACCCCTCCACTTT,TRBJ1-6,-,TRBV11-2,-
CASSLGDSNQPQHF,TGTGCCAGCAGTTTGGGAGATAGCAATCAGCCCCAGCATTTT,TRBJ1-5,-,TRBV27,-
CASKLGVGRIGYEQYF,TGTGCCAGCAAACTTGGAGTGGGGCGAATTGGGTACGAGCAGTACTTC,TRBJ2-7,-,TRBV19,-
CASSESDSSTDTQYF,TGTGCCAGCAGCGAGTCCGACTCTAGCACAGATACGCAGTATTTT,TRBJ2-3,-,TRBV28,-
CASRPDRGSGNTIYF,TGTGCCAGCAGACCAGACAGGGGGTCGGGAAACACCATATATTTT,TRBJ1-3,TRBD1,TRBV6-5,-
CATSDSGGTDTQYF,TGTGCCACCAGTGATAGCGGGGGCACAGATACGCAGTATTTT,TRBJ2-3,TRBD2,TRBV24-1,-
CASSHRENTEAFF,TGTGCCAGCAGTCACAGGGAGAACACTGAAGCTTTCTTT,TRBJ1-1,-,TRBV27,-
CASSPPRETEAFF,TGTGCCAGCTCACCACCGAGGGAGACTGAAGCTTTCTTT,TRBJ1-1,-,TRBV18,once
CASSERSLEQYF,TGTGCCAGCAGTGAAAGAAGCCTCGAGCAGTACTTC,TRBJ2-7,-,TRBV6-1,-
CASSFAGWPYIAETGYTF,TGTGCCAGCAGCTTTGCAGGGTGGCCATATATTGCTGAGACCGGCTACACCTTC,TRBJ1-2,-,TRBV5-6,-
CASRMVGGSGNTIYF,TGTGCCAGTAGAATGGTCGGGGGATCTGGAAACACCATATATTTT,TRBJ1-3,-,TRBV19,-
CASSVDRVGNTIYF,TGTGCCAGCAGTGTTGACAGGGTTGGAAACACCATATATTTT,TRBJ1-3,TRBD1,TRBV27,-
CASSLEAGVNTGELFF,TGCGCCAGCAGCTTGGAAGCAGGGGTGAACACCGGGGAGCTGTTTTTT,TRBJ2-2,-,TRBV5-1,-
CASSSDYRGRLDGYTF,TGTGCCAGCAGCTCGGATTACAGGGGTAGACTTGATGGCTACACCTTC,TRBJ1-2,TRBD1,TRBV7-9,-
CASSHRGDLSTEAFF,TGTGCCAGCAGCCACAGGGGGGACTTGAGCACTGAAGCTTTCTTT,TRBJ1-1,TRBD1,TRBV27,-
CASSYGHASSGNTIYF,TGTGCCAGCAGTTACGGACATGCCAGCTCTGGAAACACCATATATTTT,TRBJ1-3,-,TRBV28,-
CASSSPGTSYGYTF,TGTGCCAGCAGTTCCCCCGGGACATCTTATGGCTACACCTTC,TRBJ1-2,-,TRBV28,-
CASSSLQGGTDTQYF,TGTGCCAGCAGTTCTTTACAGGGGGGCACAGATACGCAGTATTTT,TRBJ2-3,TRBD1,TRBV28,-
CASSYPEERLFYGYTF,TGTGCCAGCAGTTACCCGGAGGAAAGATTATTCTATGGCTACACCTTC,TRBJ1-2,-,TRBV6-2/TRBV6-3,-
CASSTGQSYEQYF,TGTGCCAGTAGTACGGGACAGAGCTACGAGCAGTACTTC,TRBJ2-7,TRBD1,TRBV19,-
CASSQAYTEAFF,TGTGCCAGCAGCCAAGCCTACACTGAAGCTTTCTTT,TRBJ1-1,-,TRBV14,-
CASSQEQGAGEKLFF,TGCGCCAGCAGCCAAGAACAGGGGGCTGGGGAAAAACTGTTTTTT,TRBJ1-4,TRBD1,TRBV4-3,-
CATSSDRGRNTIYF,TGTGCCACCAGCAGCGACAGGGGAAGAAACACCATATATTTT,TRBJ1-3,TRBD1,TRBV15,-
CASSLGLTGGSSYNEQFF,TGTGCCAGCAGCTTGGGCTTAACGGGAGGGTCCTCCTACAATGAGCAGTTCTTC,TRBJ2-1,TRBD2,TRBV5-4,-
CASSSAPGTGSIGYTF,TGTGCCAGCAGCTCCGCTCCCGGGACAGGGTCGATTGGCTACACCTTC,TRBJ1-2,TRBD1,TRBV7-2,-
CASSHRQTGVYGYTF,TGTGCCAGCAGTCACCGACAGACAGGGGTCTATGGCTACACCTTC,TRBJ1-2,TRBD1,TRBV28,-
CASSGLAGVREQYF,TGCGCCAGCAGCGGACTAGCGGGAGTAAGAGAGCAGTACTTC,TRBJ2-7,TRBD2,TRBV5-1,-
CASSPAGRSGVGTGELFF,TGTGCCAGCAGCCCGGCGGGGAGGAGTGGTGTTGGGACCGGGGAGCTGTTTTTT,TRBJ2-2,-,TRBV4-2,-
CASRQGLSTDTQYF,TGTGCCAGCAGACAGGGTCTAAGCACAGATACGCAGTATTTT,TRBJ2-3,-,TRBV4-2,-
CASSTATATNEKLFF,TGTGCCAGCAGCACCGCGACAGCAACTAATGAAAAACTGTTTTTT,TRBJ1-4,-,TRBV7-9,few
CAWTGTGVSPLHF,TGTGCCTGGACCGGGACAGGGGTATCACCCCTCCACTTT,TRBJ1-6,TRBD1,TRBV30,-
CASSLNRGQPQHF,TGTGCCAGCAGCTTAAACAGGGGACAGCCCCAGCATTTT,TRBJ1-5,TRBD1,TRBV7-2,-
CASNLSPGLSSGANVLTF,TGTGCCAGCAACTTATCCCCAGGGTTGAGCTCTGGGGCCAACGTCCTGACTTTC,TRBJ2-6,-,TRBV7-2,-
CASPGHHSNQPQHF,TGTGCCAGCCCGGGACACCATAGCAATCAGCCCCAGCATTTT,TRBJ1-5,-,TRBV28,-
CAIMGTSGINEQFF,TGTGCCATCATGGGGACTAGCGGGATCAATGAGCAGTTCTTC,TRBJ2-1,TRBD2,TRBV10-3,-
CASSPSGRGTGELFF,TGTGCCAGCAGCCCTAGCGGGAGGGGCACCGGGGAGCTGTTTTTT,TRBJ2-2,TRBD2,TRBV2,-
CASSPFSLDRGEQYF,TGTGCCAGCTCACCATTCTCTTTAGACAGGGGCGAGCAGTACTTC,TRBJ2-7,TRBD1,TRBV18,-
CSVELAGGNNEQFF,TGCAGCGTGGAACTAGCGGGAGGGAACAATGAGCAGTTCTTC,TRBJ2-1,TRBD2,TRBV29-1,-
CASSFGQGAIETQYF,TGTGCCAGCAGCTTCGGACAGGGGGCTATCGAGACCCAGTACTTC,TRBJ2-5,TRBD1,TRBV7-9,-
CAISEVFRGPEKLFF,TGTGCCATCAGTGAAGTATTCAGGGGACCTGAAAAACTGTTTTTT,TRBJ1-4,-,TRBV10-3,once
CASSPDRSMNTEAFF,TGTGCCAGCTCACCGGACAGATCCATGAACACTGAAGCTTTCTTT,TRBJ1-1,-,TRBV18,-
CSVVTGTGESGNTIYF,TGCAGCGTTGTAACCGGGACAGGGGAATCTGGAAACACCATATATTTT,TRBJ1-3,TRBD1,TRBV29-1,-
CASFAALPGADTQYF,TGTGCCAGTTTCGCGGCCCTTCCCGGCGCAGATACGCAGTATTTT,TRBJ2-3,-,TRBV19,-
CASSIGGTTNEQFF,TGTGCCAGTAGTATCGGAGGGACCACGAATGAGCAGTTCTTC,TRBJ2-1,-,TRBV19,-
CASSPGTGGARVYGDWSYEQYF,TGTGCCAGCAGTCCAGGGACAGGGGGCGCGAGAGTATACGGGGACTGGTCCTACGAGCAGTACTTC,TRBJ2-7,TRBD1,TRBV28,-
CATSDLHHLLGSLNEKLFF,TGTGCCACCAGTGATTTGCATCATCTACTAGGCAGTCTTAATGAAAAACTGTTTTTT,TRBJ1-4,-,TRBV24-1,-
CASSQGPRDSHAIAQNVLTF,TGCGCCAGCAGCCAAGGACCCCGGGACAGCCACGCCATCGCACAGAACGTCCTGACTTTC,TRBJ2-6,TRBD1,TRBV4-1,-
CATGGQEIYEQYF,TGTGCCACCGGGGGACAGGAGATCTACGAGCAGTACTTC,TRBJ2-7,TRBD1,TRBV6-6,-